This T cell receptor beta chain is from a study of TIL therapy for anti-PD-1-resistant metastatic lung cancer. V was clipped by 6 bases and J by 0 bases, with 12 bases between them. The CDR3 runs to 14 residues. CDR1 SNHLY and CDR2 FYNNEI come from the germline V gene. Time point denoted: pre-treatment sample, taken before nivolumab and TIL therapy. The immunoSEQ assay was v3. Profiling relied on immunoSEQ multiplex PCR, and the TCRdb table lists in-frame clones only, not all of them. The sample lists some 60,000 clones, under 75% occurring once. The sequencing here drew on blood, taken at baseline. The chain links TRBV2 to TRBJ2-7; D possibly corresponds to TRBD1 (6 bases). The clonotype was recovered from a person between 30 and 80 years old with non-small cell lung cancer. The chain's CDR3 is CASRGQPLSYEQYF. DNA for the CDR3: TGTGCCAGCAGAGGACAGCCCCTCTCCTACGAGCAGTACTTC.